This T cell receptor (beta chain) is drawn from a study of T-cell memory formation after mild COVID-19. Looking at the study overall: TCR clusters were mostly donor specific. Findings and limits, study-wide: In pre-infection memory, a portion of responding clones appeared, which suggested that cross-reactive memory joined. What remained unconfirmed was the SARS-CoV-2 specificity of second-wave clones peaking on day 37.

This clonotype came up a few times. Its antigen is unidentified. Germline V gene sequence: CDR1 SGHAT, CDR2 FQNNGV. Trimming stripped 1 base from V and 3 bases from J, with 12 bases between. The CDR3 consists of 15 residues. Each CDR3 protein gets one entry after TCRdb re-called the 5' RACE reads with MiXCR. The table has roughly 170,000 distinct CDR3 sequences, over 20% seen once. The sequencing sample was made of PBMCs or a T cell subset sorted from them (not recorded which). This chain joins TRBV11-2 and TRBJ1-2, with D unresolved. The clonotype originates from an adult woman who had mild COVID-19 (a few samples of this study predate the infection). Cell type and time point are not known. For the CDR3, the DNA is TGTGCCAGCAGCTTAGGTTTGGGAAGTCACTATGGCTACACCTTC. Encoded protein: CASSLGLGSHYGYTF. Variable domain in full (rest from reference TRBV11-2 and TRBJ1-2): EAGVAQSPRYKIIEKRQSVAFWCNPISGHATLYWYQQILGQGPKLLIQFQNNGVVDDSQLPKDRFSAERLKGVDSTLKIQPAKLEDSAVYLCASSLGLGSHYGYTFGSGTRLTVV.